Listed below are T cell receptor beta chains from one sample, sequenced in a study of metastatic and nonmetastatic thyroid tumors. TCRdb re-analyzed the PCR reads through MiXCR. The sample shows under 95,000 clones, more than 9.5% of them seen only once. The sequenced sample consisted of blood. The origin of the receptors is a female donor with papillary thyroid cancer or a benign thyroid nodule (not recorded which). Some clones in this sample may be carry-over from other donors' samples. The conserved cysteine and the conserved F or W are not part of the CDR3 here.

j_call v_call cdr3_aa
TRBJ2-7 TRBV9 ASSAGYSQSEQY
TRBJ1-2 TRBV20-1 SASGTEPSDVYT
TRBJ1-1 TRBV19 APRGPPKNTEAF
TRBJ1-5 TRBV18 ASSREAGPQH
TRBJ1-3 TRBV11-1 ASSLGSVGNTIY
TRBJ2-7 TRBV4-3 ASSQGVAGGNEQY
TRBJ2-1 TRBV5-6 ASSSAGALYNEQF
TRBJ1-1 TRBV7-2 ASSSGAGTEAF
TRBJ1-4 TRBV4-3 ASSQTGLGSEKLF
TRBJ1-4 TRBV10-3 AIGQANEKLF
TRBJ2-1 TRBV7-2 ASSLGGGEQF
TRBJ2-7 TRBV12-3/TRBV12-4 ASSETAAGGPYEQY
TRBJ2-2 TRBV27 ATIVAGELF
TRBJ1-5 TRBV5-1 ASSLGGFSQPQH
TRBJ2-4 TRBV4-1 ASSQGQGNIQY
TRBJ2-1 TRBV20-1 SADYYNEQF
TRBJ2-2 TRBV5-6 ASSYPAGTSLTGELF
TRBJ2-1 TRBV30 AWSVPVVYNEQF
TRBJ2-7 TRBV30 AWAPGAGGFEQY
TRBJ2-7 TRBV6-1 ASSPSSESYEQY
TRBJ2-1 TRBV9 ASSVATLGSVSDEQF
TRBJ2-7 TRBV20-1 SAKYSQGAYSYEQY
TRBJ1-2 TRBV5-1 ASSFETGQSYGYT
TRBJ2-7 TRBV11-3 ASSLWQYAEQY
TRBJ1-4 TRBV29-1 SVDGRPNEKLF
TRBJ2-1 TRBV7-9 ASSLSFRGNEQF
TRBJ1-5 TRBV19 ASSSTGHSNQPQH
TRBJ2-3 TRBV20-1 SARGLGLAGGVSTDTQY
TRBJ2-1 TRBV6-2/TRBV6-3 ASTSRGEGLDEQF
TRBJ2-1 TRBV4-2 ASSQRNRPGLAGGTYNEQF
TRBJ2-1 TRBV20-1 SARSSGRAVGYNEQF
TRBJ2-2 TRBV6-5 ASSYSFKIGELF
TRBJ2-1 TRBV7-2 ASSPFFDEQF
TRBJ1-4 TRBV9 ASSPGGGNEKLF
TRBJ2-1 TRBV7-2 ASSLTSGRFRYNEQF
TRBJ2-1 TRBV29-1 SVDGTSGTYNEQF
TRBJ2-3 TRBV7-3 ASSLTPAGAGSDTQY
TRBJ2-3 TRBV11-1 ASSLATGTGRTDTQY
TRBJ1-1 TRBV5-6 ASSWDRGLTEAF
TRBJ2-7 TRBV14 ASSHYRPGDPTYEQY
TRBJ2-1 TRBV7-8 ASSLSSGGSPYNEQF
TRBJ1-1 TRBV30 AWTRLNTEAF
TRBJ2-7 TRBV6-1 ASSEGTSYGQY
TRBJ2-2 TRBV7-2 ASSLAAGPPWELF
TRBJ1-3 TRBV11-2 ASSLGSVLVSGNTIY
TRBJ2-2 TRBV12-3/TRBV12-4 ASTTKGVTGELF
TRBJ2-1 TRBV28 ASSLGGQRQYNEQF
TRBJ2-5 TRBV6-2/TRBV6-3 ASTPRWLAGGETQY
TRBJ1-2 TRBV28 ASSPTGGTQDYT
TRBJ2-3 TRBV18 ASSPPSTDTQY
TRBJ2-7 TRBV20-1 SAREGGDTYEQY